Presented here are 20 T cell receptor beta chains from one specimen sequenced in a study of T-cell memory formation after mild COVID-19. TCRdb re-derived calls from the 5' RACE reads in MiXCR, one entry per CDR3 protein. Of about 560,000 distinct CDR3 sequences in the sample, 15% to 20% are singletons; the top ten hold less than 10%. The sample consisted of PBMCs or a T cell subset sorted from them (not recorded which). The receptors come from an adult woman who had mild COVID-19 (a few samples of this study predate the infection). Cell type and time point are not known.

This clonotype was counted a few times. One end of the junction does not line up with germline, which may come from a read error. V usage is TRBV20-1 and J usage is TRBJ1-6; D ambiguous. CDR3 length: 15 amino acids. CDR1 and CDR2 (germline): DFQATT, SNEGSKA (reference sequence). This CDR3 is CSARAIRGSNSPLHF. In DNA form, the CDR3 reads TGCAGTGCGAGAGCTATTCGTGGCAGCAATTCACCCCTCCACTTT.

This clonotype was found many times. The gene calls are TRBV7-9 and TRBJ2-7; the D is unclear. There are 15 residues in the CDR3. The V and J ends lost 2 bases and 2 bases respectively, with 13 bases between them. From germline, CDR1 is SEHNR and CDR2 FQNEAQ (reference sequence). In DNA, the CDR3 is TGTGCCAGCAGCTTACTCGATGTGGGTCCCTACGAGCAGTACTTC. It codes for CASSLLDVGPYEQYF.

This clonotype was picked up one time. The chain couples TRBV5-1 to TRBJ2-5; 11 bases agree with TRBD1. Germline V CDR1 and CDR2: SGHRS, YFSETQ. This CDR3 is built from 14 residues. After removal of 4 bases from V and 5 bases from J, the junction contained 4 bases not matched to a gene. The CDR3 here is CASSQRDRGETQYF. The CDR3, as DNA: TGCGCCAGCAGCCAACGGGACAGGGGGGAGACCCAGTACTTC.

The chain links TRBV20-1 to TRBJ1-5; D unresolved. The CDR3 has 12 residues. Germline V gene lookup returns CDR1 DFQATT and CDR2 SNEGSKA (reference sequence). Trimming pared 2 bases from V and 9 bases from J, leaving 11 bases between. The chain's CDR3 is CSARYTGSPQHF. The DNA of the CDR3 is TGCAGTGCTAGATACACCGGGTCGCCCCAGCATTTT.

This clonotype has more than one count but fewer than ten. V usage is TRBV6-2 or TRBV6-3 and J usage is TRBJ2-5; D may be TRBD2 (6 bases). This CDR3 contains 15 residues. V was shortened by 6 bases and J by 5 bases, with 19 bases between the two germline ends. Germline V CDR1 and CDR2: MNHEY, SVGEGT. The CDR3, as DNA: TGTGCCAGCAGCCCCTGGGGGGTACAAATGGAGACCCAGTACTTC. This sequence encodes CASSPWGVQMETQYF.

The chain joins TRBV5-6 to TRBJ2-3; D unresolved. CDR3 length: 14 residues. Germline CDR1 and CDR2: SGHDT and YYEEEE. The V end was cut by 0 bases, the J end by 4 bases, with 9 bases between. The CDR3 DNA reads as TGTGCCAGCAGCTTGGCTCTGGGATCAGATACGCAGTATTTT. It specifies CASSLALGSDTQYF.

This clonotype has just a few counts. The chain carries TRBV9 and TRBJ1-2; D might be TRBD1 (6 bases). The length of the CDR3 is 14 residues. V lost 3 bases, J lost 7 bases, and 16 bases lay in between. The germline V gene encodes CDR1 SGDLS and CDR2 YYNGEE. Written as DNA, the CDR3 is TGTGCCAGCAGCGCCCTAGCAGGGGTTGCTGGCTACACCTTC. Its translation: CASSALAGVAGYTF.

The CDR3 reads CASSYRQENSPLHF. In DNA form, the CDR3 reads TGTGCCAGCAGCTACAGACAGGAGAATTCACCCCTCCACTTT. The chain employs TRBV7-2 and TRBJ1-6; D perhaps matches TRBD1 (6 bases). Trimming pared 4 bases from V and 7 bases from J, leaving 11 bases between. CDR3 length: 14 amino acids. Per the germline V gene, CDR1 is SGHTA and CDR2 is FQGNSA.

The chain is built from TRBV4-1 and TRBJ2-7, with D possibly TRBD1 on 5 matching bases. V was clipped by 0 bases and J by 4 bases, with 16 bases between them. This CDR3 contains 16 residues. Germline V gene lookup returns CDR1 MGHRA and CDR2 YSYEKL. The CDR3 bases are TGCGCCAGCAGCCAAGACCCGAGAGACAGCCCGTACGAGCAGTACTTC. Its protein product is CASSQDPRDSPYEQYF.

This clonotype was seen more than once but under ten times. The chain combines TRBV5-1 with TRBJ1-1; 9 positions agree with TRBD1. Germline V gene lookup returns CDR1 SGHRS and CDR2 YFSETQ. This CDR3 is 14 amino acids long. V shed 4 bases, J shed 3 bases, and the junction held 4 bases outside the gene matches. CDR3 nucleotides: TGCGCCAGCAGCGGGACAGGGATTGACACTGAAGCTTTCTTT. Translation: CASSGTGIDTEAFF.

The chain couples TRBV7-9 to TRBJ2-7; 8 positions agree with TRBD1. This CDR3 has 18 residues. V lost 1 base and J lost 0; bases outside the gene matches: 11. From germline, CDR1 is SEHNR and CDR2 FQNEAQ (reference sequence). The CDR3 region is CASSLGGQDILPSYEQYF. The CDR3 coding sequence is TGTGCCAGCAGCTTAGGGGGACAGGACATACTCCCCTCCTACGAGCAGTACTTC.

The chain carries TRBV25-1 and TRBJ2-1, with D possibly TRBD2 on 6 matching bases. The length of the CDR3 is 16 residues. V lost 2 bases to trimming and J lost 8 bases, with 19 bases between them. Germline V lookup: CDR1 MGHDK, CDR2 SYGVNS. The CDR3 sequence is CASSERRDGLGHEQFF. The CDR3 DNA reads TGTGCCAGCAGTGAACGGCGGGATGGGCTAGGGCATGAGCAGTTCTTC.

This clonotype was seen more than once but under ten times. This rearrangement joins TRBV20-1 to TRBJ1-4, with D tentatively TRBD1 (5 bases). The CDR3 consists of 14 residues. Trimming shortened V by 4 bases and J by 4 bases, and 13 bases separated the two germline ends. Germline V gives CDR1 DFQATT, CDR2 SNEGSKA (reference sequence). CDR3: CSAMVWQGNEKLFF. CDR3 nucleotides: TGCAGTGCTATGGTGTGGCAGGGTAATGAAAAACTGTTTTTT.

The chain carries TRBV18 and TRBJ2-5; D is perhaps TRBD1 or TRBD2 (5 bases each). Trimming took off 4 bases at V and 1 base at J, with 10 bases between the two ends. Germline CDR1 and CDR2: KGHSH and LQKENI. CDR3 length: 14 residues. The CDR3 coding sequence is TGTGCCAGCTCACTTCGGGACGCCCAAGAGACCCAGTACTTC. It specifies CASSLRDAQETQYF.

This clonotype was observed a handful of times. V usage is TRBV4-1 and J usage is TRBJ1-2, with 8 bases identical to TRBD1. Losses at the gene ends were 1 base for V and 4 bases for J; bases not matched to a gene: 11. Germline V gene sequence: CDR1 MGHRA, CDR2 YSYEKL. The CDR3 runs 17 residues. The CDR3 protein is CASSQGGRGRRGYGYTF. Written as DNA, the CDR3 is TGCGCCAGCAGCCAAGGCGGCAGGGGGCGCCGGGGCTATGGCTACACCTTC.

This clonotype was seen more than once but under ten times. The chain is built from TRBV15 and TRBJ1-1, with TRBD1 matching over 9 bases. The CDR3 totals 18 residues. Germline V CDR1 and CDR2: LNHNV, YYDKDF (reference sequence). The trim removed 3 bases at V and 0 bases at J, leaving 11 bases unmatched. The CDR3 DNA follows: TGTGCCACCAGCAGGCAACAGGGGGCACGATACTTGAACACTGAAGCTTTCTTT. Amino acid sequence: CATSRQQGARYLNTEAFF.

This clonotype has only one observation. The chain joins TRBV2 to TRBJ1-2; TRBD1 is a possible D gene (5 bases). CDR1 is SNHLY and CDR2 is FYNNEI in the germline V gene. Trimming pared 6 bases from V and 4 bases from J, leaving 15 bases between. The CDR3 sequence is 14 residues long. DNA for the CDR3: TGTGCCAGCAGATGGGACTCCGCTTCCTATGGCTACACCTTC. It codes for CASRWDSASYGYTF.

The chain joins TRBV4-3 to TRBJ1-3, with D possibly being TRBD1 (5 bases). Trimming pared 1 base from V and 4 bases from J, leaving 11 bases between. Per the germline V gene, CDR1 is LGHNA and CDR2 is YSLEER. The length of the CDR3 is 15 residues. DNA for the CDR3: TGCGCCAGCAGCCAAGCCCCACAGGCCGGAAACACCATATATTTT. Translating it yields CASSQAPQAGNTIYF.

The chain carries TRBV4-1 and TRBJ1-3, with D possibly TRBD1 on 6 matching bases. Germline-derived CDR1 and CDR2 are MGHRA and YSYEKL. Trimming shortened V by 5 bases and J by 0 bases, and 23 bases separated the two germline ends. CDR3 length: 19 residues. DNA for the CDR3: TGCGCCAGCAGCGAACACCCACAGGGAGTAACGAGCTCTGGAAACACCATATATTTT. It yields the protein CASSEHPQGVTSSGNTIYF.

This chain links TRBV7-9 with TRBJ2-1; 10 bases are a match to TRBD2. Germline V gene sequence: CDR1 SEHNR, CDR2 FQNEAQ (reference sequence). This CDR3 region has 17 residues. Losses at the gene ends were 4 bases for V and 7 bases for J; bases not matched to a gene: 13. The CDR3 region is CASSSSTSGRALNEQFF. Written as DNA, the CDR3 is TGTGCCAGCAGCTCCTCCACGAGCGGGAGGGCATTGAATGAGCAGTTCTTC.